A selection of T cell receptor beta chains follows, all from one sample in a study of regulatory T cells in long-lasting Graves disease. TCRdb recomputed calls from the multiplex PCR reads with MiXCR, one row per CDR3 protein. Of fewer than 600,000 distinct CDR3 sequences listed, roughly 22% were seen once; the top ten hold 10% to 15%. Sequenced material: peripheral blood mononuclear cells (PBMCs), taken when the disease was refractory, from a patient treated with antithyroid drugs. The receptors were gathered from a female donor with Graves disease. CDR3s leave out the opening cysteine and the closing phenylalanine or tryptophan. The order of the fields is V gene, J gene, CDR3 length, CDR3 protein.

v_gene: TRBV20-1
j_gene: TRBJ2-7
len: 12
CDR3aa: SARMWQNSYEQY

v_gene: TRBV3-1
j_gene: TRBJ1-2
len: 12
CDR3aa: ASSQIADNYGYT

v_gene: TRBV6-1
j_gene: TRBJ1-3
len: 13
CDR3aa: ASSKPPGTGNTIY

v_gene: TRBV2
j_gene: TRBJ1-5
len: 11
CDR3aa: ASGGDGNQPQH

v_gene: TRBV4-1
j_gene: TRBJ1-4
len: 12
CDR3aa: ASSQEVRIEKLF

v_gene: TRBV7-6
j_gene: TRBJ2-7
len: 12
CDR3aa: ASSLAPGDYEQY

v_gene: TRBV4-2
j_gene: TRBJ2-7
len: 12
CDR3aa: ASSQFWVSYEQY

v_gene: TRBV11-3
j_gene: TRBJ2-7
len: 11
CDR3aa: ASSYHQSYEQY

v_gene: TRBV11-3
j_gene: TRBJ2-4
len: 11
CDR3aa: ASSPAVGRFQY

v_gene: TRBV7-8
j_gene: TRBJ1-1
len: 13
CDR3aa: ASSFLDRGDTEAF

v_gene: TRBV20-1
j_gene: TRBJ1-6
len: 13
CDR3aa: SAGDSGSNFTPLH

v_gene: TRBV2
j_gene: TRBJ2-1
len: 14
CDR3aa: ASRADSGGAGNEQF

v_gene: TRBV11-1
j_gene: TRBJ2-7
len: 12
CDR3aa: ASSTLRAPYEQY

v_gene: TRBV12-3/TRBV12-4
j_gene: TRBJ2-3
len: 12
CDR3aa: ASTASGLTDTQY

v_gene: TRBV4-1
j_gene: TRBJ2-3
len: 14
CDR3aa: ASSQRTSFRGNTQY

v_gene: TRBV6-1
j_gene: TRBJ1-1
len: 12
CDR3aa: ASSGDRAYTEAF

v_gene: TRBV4-1
j_gene: TRBJ1-6
len: 16
CDR3aa: ASSQDSDASSYNSPLH

v_gene: TRBV4-3
j_gene: TRBJ1-2
len: 15
CDR3aa: ASSQDVGGTDLYGYT

v_gene: TRBV6-1
j_gene: TRBJ1-1
len: 10
CDR3aa: ASSGINTEAF

v_gene: TRBV7-9
j_gene: TRBJ1-2
len: 9
CDR3aa: ASNFEGGYT

v_gene: TRBV20-1
j_gene: TRBJ1-1
len: 13
CDR3aa: SAREYVQGNTEAF

v_gene: TRBV27
j_gene: TRBJ2-2
len: 14
CDR3aa: ASSLSKPLAQGELF

v_gene: TRBV7-9
j_gene: TRBJ1-3
len: 13
CDR3aa: ASSLAGADRNTIY